The 9 T cell receptor beta chains presented below share a single source sample, sequenced in a study of OX40 agonist ivuxolimab in advanced cancers. Receptor amplification or capture employed the immunoSEQ multiplex PCR assay. As stored in TCRdb, this immuneACCESS dataset retains in-frame rearrangements with V and J assigned. A fraction of the clones does not appear; measured against another copy, unresolved V genes explain less than half of the discrepancy, and the remainder lacks a known reason. This sample has roughly 80,000 clones in its table, and about 86% of those were observed once. The ten top clones hold 1.5% to 2% of the sample. Sample: CD4+ or CD8+ T cells sorted from blood, taken in a trial of the OX40 agonist ivuxolimab. The receptors shown here come from an adult with an advanced solid tumor such as melanoma, head and neck, liver or kidney cancer.

The CDR3 DNA reads TGTGCCAGCAGTTTGGACAGAGGAACTGGAAACACCATATATTTT. Amino acid sequence: CASSLDRGTGNTIYF. The V and J genes are TRBV6-5 and TRBJ1-3; a possible D gene is TRBD1 (6 bases). Deletions cut 4 bases from V and 2 bases from J, with 12 bases between. Germline-derived CDR1 and CDR2 are MNHEY and SVGAGI. The CDR3 has 15 residues.

The chain couples TRBV19 to TRBJ2-5; D might be TRBD1 (5 bases). The germline V gene has CDR1 LNHDA and CDR2 SQIVND (reference sequence). The CDR3 runs to 13 residues. The V end lost 3 bases, the J end lost 2 bases, and 7 bases lay between the germline ends. The CDR3 reads CASSIQGQETQYF. CDR3 in DNA: TGTGCCAGTAGTATCCAGGGTCAAGAGACCCAGTACTTC.

This clone was observed once. The chain links TRBV10-3 to TRBJ2-3, with D tentatively TRBD1 (7 bases). The CDR3 sequence is 15 residues long. Germline V gene lookup returns CDR1 ENHRY and CDR2 SYGVKD. The V end was cut by 8 bases, the J end by 0 bases, with 15 bases between. The CDR3 protein is CAIAPGGQSTDTQYF. For the CDR3, the DNA is TGTGCCATCGCCCCCGGGGGACAGAGCACAGATACGCAGTATTTT.

The chain uses TRBV6-6 and TRBJ1-6, with TRBD1 as a possible D gene (5 bases). The CDR3 has 15 residues. Deletions cut 5 bases from V and 10 bases from J, with 18 bases between. The germline CDR1 and CDR2 sequences are MNHNY and SVGAGI (reference sequence). CDR3 in DNA: TGTGCCAGCAGTGACACAAGCGACAGTGGCTCACCCCTCCACTTT. The encoded protein is CASSDTSDSGSPLHF.

The chain uses TRBV7-9 and TRBJ2-7; 9 bases align to TRBD1. The germline V gene encodes CDR1 SEHNR and CDR2 FQNEAQ (reference sequence). The V gene end was trimmed by 1 base and the J gene end by 5 bases; junction bases not matched to a gene: 18. The CDR3 is 19 residues long. CDR3 region: CASSLGTRGPRDRVHEQYF. The CDR3 DNA reads TGTGCCAGCAGCTTAGGGACCAGGGGCCCCCGGGACAGGGTCCACGAGCAGTACTTC.

This clone is a singleton in its sample. The DNA of the CDR3 is TGTGCCAGCAGTTTAGGTGGCTACCCCTATGGCTACACCTTC. Translated, it gives CASSLGGYPYGYTF. The rearrangement joins TRBV6-5 to TRBJ1-2; D unresolved. CDR1 is MNHEY, CDR2 SVGAGI, per germline. The CDR3 covers 14 residues. Trimming removed 4 bases from V and 4 bases from J, with 13 bases in between.

The chain has TRBV28 and TRBJ2-5, with 8 nucleotides matching TRBD2. The length of the CDR3 is 17 residues. Germline values: CDR1 MDHEN, CDR2 SYDVKM. The J segment lost 7 bases and the V segment lost 2 bases, leaving 15 bases of the junction unmatched. In DNA form, the CDR3 reads TGTGCCAGCAGTTTAGGAGGTATAGCGGGGCTGACATCGACCCAGTACTTC. It encodes CASSLGGIAGLTSTQYF.

The chain couples TRBV14 to TRBJ1-5; weak D call: TRBD1 (5 bases). The germline gives CDR1 SGHDN, CDR2 FVKESK. The CDR3 spans 13 residues. Trimming pared 4 bases from V and 5 bases from J, leaving 9 bases between. CDR3 coding DNA: TGTGCCAGCAGCCTGGGGGTCCATCAGCCCCAGCATTTT. Amino acids: CASSLGVHQPQHF.

V gene TRBV19 combines with J gene TRBJ1-2; possible D gene TRBD1, 5 bases. CDR1 and CDR2 (germline): LNHDA, SQIVND (reference sequence). V was trimmed by 5 bases and J by 1 base, leaving 11 bases between them. CDR3 size: 14 residues. In nucleotides, the CDR3 is TGTGCCAGTAGTTCGAGGGGCTTTAACTATGGCTACACCTTC. Its protein is CASSSRGFNYGYTF.